One sample yielded the 3 T cell receptor beta chains listed below, sequenced in a study of kidney transplant recipient with SARS-CoV-2 infection. Using its own MiXCR run on the reads, TCRdb lists one record per CDR3 protein. The sample has 200,000 to 300,000 distinct CDR3 sequences; 29% are singletons. Material: a blood sample, obtained at baseline and between days 110 and 120 from a kidney transplant recipient. The source is a male patient aged 25-45 years who had COVID-19 and was a kidney transplant recipient. Some T cells may arise from the graft donor.

The sample holds many counts of this clonotype. The rearrangement joins TRBV6-2 or TRBV6-3 to TRBJ2-1; no clear D. This CDR3 contains 17 residues. The germline V gene encodes CDR1 MNHEY and CDR2 SVGEGT. Trimming left V 0 bases short and J 0 bases short, with 12 bases between. The CDR3 region has the DNA TGTGCCAGCAGTTACTCCCCCCTTGGGGTCTCCTACAATGAGCAGTTCTTC. Translated: CASSYSPLGVSYNEQFF.

On this clonotype itself: Just one base apart from a much larger clone, this may be a read error. The rearrangement uses TRBV4-1 and TRBJ1-4; D possibly corresponds to TRBD1 (5 bases). Germline loops: CDR1 MGHRA, CDR2 YSYEKL. The CDR3 is made up of 16 amino acids. V dropped 8 bases and J dropped 0 bases, with 16 bases sitting between them. The CDR3 spells CASGLLSGPTNEKLFF. For the CDR3, the DNA is TGCGCCAGCGGCCTTCTTTCGGGACCAACTAATGAAAAACTGTTTTTT.

Note on this clonotype: A much larger clone is a single base away; this may be a read error. V gene TRBV12-3 or TRBV12-4 combines with J gene TRBJ1-2; 7 bases line up with TRBD1. The CDR3 is 13 amino acids. CDR3 amino acids: CAGSFDRDYGYTF. CDR3 bases: TGTGCCGGCAGTTTCGACAGGGACTATGGCTACACCTTC.